The present entry profiles one TCR beta chain with its context. The antigen is unknown. All patients were mismatch repair deficient, assessed by either PCR or immunohistochemistry. TCRs were sequenced from a few patients responding to pembrolizumab. The sample is drawn from a study of PD-1 blockade in mismatch repair-deficient tumors. Study-wide background: Patients had more than ten mismatch repair-deficient cancer types, all previously treated and progressing. Study-wide results and limits: Tumor-resident clones, often undetectable pretreatment in blood, expanded then contracted after pembrolizumab.

Profiling relied on immunoSEQ multiplex PCR, and the TCRdb table lists in-frame clones only, not all of them. The profile shows 20,000 to 30,000 clones, about four fifths of them singletons. This CDR3 comprises 16 residues. CDR1 LNHDA and CDR2 SQIVND come from the germline V gene (reference sequence). V was shortened by 3 bases and J by 0 bases, with 12 bases between the two germline ends. The clonotype comes from an adult with mismatch repair-deficient cancer. The sequenced sample was PBMCs, obtained before pembrolizumab treatment. The V and J genes are TRBV19 and TRBJ1-3; D is perhaps TRBD1 (5 bases). CDR3 residues: CASSILAGPSGNTIYF. CDR3 nucleotide sequence: TGTGCCAGTAGTATTTTAGCAGGGCCCTCTGGAAACACCATATATTTT.